This T cell receptor beta chain was retrieved from a study of T cell responses to AZD1222 COVID-19 vaccine. Trimming left V 5 bases short and J 2 bases short, with 19 bases between. The V gene's germline CDR1 is SEHNR and CDR2 FQNEAQ (reference sequence). CDR3 length equals 16 residues. Data came from immunoSEQ multiplex PCR; TCRdb stores just in-frame clones and leaves some out. The sample yields 95,000 to 110,000 clones, 80% to 95% seen once. The clonotype was recovered from an adult who received the AZD1222 COVID-19 vaccine. The V call is TRBV7-9, the J call TRBJ2-7, with D possibly matching TRBD2 (6 bases). The specimen was peripheral blood, collected 28 days after the second AZD1222 dose. CDR3 sequence: CASSPPSTGVPYEQYF. CDR3 DNA: TGTGCCAGCAGCCCACCTAGTACGGGAGTTCCCTACGAGCAGTACTTC.